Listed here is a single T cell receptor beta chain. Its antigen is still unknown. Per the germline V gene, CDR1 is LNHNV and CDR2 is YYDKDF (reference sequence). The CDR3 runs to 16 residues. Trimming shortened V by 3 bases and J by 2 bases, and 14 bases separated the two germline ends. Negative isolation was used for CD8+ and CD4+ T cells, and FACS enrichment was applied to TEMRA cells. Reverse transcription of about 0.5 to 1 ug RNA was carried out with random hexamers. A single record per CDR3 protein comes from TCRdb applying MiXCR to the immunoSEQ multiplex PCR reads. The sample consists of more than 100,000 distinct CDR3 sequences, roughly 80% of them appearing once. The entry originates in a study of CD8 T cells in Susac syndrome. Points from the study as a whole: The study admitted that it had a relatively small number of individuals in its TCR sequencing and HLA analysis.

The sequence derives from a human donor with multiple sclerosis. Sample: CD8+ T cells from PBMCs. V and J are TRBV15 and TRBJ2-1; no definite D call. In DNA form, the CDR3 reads TGTGCCACCAGCAGCCTCCGGGTCCACCCCTACAATGAGCAGTTCTTC. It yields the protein CATSSLRVHPYNEQFF. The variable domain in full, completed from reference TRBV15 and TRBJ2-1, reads DAMVIQNPRYQVTQFGKPVTLSCSQTLNHNVMYWYQQKSSQAPKLLFHYYDKDFNNEADTPDNFQSRRPNTSFCFLDIRSPGLGDTAMYLCATSSLRVHPYNEQFFGPGTRLTVL.